The present entry profiles one TCR beta chain with its context. As yet, its antigen is unknown. These data belong to a study of cytomegalovirus exposure and HLA in healthy donors. Overall study context: The approximately 700 first-cohort repertoires shared a platform with the 130 or so validation repertoires, as reported in a later analysis.

Points from the study as a whole: In vitro experiments confirmed that a few CMV-associated chains were specific for CMV antigens.

Data came from immunoSEQ multiplex PCR; TCRdb stores just in-frame clones and leaves some out. This table holds some 140,000 clones, roughly 90% found once. The germline V gene encodes CDR1 LGHNT and CDR2 FRNRAP. Germline trimming cut 6 bases from V and 4 bases from J; bases unmatched to any gene: 5. This CDR3 has 13 residues. A 120-subject validation cohort, separate from the roughly 670-subject first cohort, supplied the donors. The V call is TRBV12-5, the J call TRBJ2-5; 7 bases map to TRBD1. Sequencing used PBMCs. This sequence originates from a man between 18 and 29 years old in good health and CMV-seronegative. The CDR3 DNA follows: TGTGCTAGTGGGCCCACAGGGGTAGAGACCCAGTACTTC. Translation gives CASGPTGVETQYF.